This T cell receptor beta chain stems from a study of blood T cell repertoires in COVID-19. Study overall: The analysed material was cDNA or gDNA that came from T cells, B-cell-depleted T cells, or PBMCs.

Repertoires were generated with immunoSEQ multiplex PCR, while TCRdb's copy carries only in-frame clones and drops some. This sample has some 150,000 clones, with roughly 88% found just once. The source is a woman in her 50s with acute or convalescent COVID-19. The sequenced sample consisted of peripheral blood.

For the CDR3, the DNA is TGTGCCAGCAGAGGGACAGGGGGCCTTGGGTCCTACAATGAGCAGTTCTTC. Translating gives CASRGTGGLGSYNEQFF. The genes are TRBV28 and TRBJ2-1; TRBD1 matches at 12 bases. V gave up 6 bases and J gave up 1 base; unmatched junction bases: 7. Germline CDR1 reads MDHEN; CDR2 reads SYDVKM. This CDR3 is built from 17 residues.